The clone carrying this TCR beta chain has a count of ten or more. The data derive from a study of Graves' ophthalmopathy and Graves' hyperthyroidism. Investigators amplified TCR beta CDR3 regions from RNA transcripts. Investigators did first-round RT-PCR with HTBI primers, then second-round multiplex PCR. TCRdb re-analysed the multiplex PCR reads in MiXCR, keeping a single row per CDR3 protein. The sample includes some 400,000 distinct CDR3 sequences, about 16% of them seen just once. Diagnoses were established from clinical symptoms, serum thyroxine, TRAb, thyroid ultrasound and orbital computed tomography. The sequence was obtained from a woman in her late teens or twenties with Graves' ophthalmopathy. The sequenced sample consisted of peripheral blood.

The CDR3 region has the DNA TGTGCCAGCAGCTTGTCGACAGGGTACTATGGCTACACCTTC. This translates into CASSLSTGYYGYTF. The V call is TRBV7-9, the J call TRBJ1-2; TRBD1 matches 7 bases. The CDR3 is made up of 14 amino acids. J lost 3 bases, V lost 3 bases, and 4 bases had no gene match. Germline values: CDR1 SEHNR, CDR2 FQNEAQ (reference sequence).